This entry is about one TCR beta chain. This entry comes from a study of blood T cell repertoires in COVID-19. In the study overall: The United States, Italy and Spain provided the acute and convalescent COVID-19 samples. PBMCs, B-cell-depleted T cells, or T cells were the source of the cDNA or gDNA that made up the material.

Unmatched junction bases numbered 5, after V lost 5 bases and J lost 2 bases. The CDR3 runs 15 residues. Germline assignment: CDR1 SGHTA and CDR2 FQGNSA. Authors' methods: Scientists estimated how many nucleated cells there were by amplifying reference gene primers. Only in-frame clones appear in the TCRdb table, and some are missing; sequencing was by immunoSEQ multiplex PCR. V, J and clone size reflect that table, while D and trimming were determined from the DNA. The sample consists of about 110,000 clones, more than 70% of them appearing once. The source of this sequence is a human donor in a cohort sampled during active COVID-19. The chain has TRBV7-2 and TRBJ1-3; 8 nucleotides align to TRBD1. Input material: peripheral blood. This CDR3 is CASSHETGAGNTIYF. The CDR3, as DNA: TGTGCCAGCAGCCATGAGACAGGGGCTGGAAACACCATATATTTT.